Given below is one T cell receptor (beta chain) in context. The antigen is unknown. The sample is drawn from a study of breast tumors, draining lymph nodes, adjacent tissues. Points from the study as a whole: The data were judged consistent with most tumor T cells coming from lymph node and expanding in tumor.

TCRdb called the multiplex PCR reads again in MiXCR, with one record for every CDR3 protein. The data contain approximately 60,000 distinct CDR3 sequences, around 60% of them singletons. Germline values: CDR1 SGHTA, CDR2 FQGNSA. The CDR3 totals 14 residues. Trimming pared 5 bases from V and 4 bases from J, leaving 11 bases between. The origin of this receptor is a female donor with breast cancer. Some clones in this sample may be carry-over from other donors' samples. The chain employs TRBV7-2 and TRBJ2-2; the D gene is possibly TRBD2 (6 bases). The sample was breast tumor tissue. CDR3 DNA sequence: TGTGCCAGCAGCCCGGACTATGGCACCGGGGAGCTGTTTTTT. Encoded protein: CASSPDYGTGELFF.